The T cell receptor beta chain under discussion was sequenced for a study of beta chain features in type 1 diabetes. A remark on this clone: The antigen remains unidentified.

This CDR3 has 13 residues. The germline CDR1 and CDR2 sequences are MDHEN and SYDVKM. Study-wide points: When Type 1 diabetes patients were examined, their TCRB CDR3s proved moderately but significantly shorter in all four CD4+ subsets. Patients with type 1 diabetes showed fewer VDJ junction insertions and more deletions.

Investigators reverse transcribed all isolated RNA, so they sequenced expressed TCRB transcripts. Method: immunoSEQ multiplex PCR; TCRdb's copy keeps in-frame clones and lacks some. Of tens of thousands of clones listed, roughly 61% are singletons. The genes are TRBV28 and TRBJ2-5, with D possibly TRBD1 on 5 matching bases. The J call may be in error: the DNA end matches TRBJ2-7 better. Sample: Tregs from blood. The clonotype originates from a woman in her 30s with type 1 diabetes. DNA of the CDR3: TGTGCCAGCAGCCCGCCGACAGAGCGCGAGCAGTACTTC. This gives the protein CASSPPTEREQYF.